Listed here are 27 T cell receptor beta chains from one sample, sequenced in a study of OX40 agonist ivuxolimab in advanced cancers. Measured with immunoSEQ multiplex PCR; TCRdb has only the in-frame clones, and not every one. In the table there are tens of thousands of clones, about 90% of which are singletons. Sequencing was performed on CD4+ or CD8+ T cells sorted from blood, taken in a trial of the OX40 agonist ivuxolimab. These TCRs come from an adult with an advanced solid tumor such as melanoma, head and neck, liver or kidney cancer.

The rearrangement joins TRBV2 to TRBJ2-5, with D unresolved. The CDR3 is 15 residues long. Trimming cost V 2 bases and J 4 bases, with 14 bases left between them. CDR1 and CDR2 (germline): SNHLY, FYNNEI. CDR3 residues: CASSERRSPAETQYF. CDR3 DNA: TGTGCCAGCAGTGAACGACGCTCCCCGGCAGAGACCCAGTACTTC. Filled out from reference TRBV2 and TRBJ2-5, the complete variable domain reads EPEVTQTPSHQVTQMGQEVILRCVPISNHLYFYWYRQILGQKVEFLVSFYNNEISEKSEIFDDQFSVERPDGSNFTLKIRSTKLEDSAMYFCASSERRSPAETQYFGPGTRLLVL.

The rearrangement joins TRBV7-9 to TRBJ2-7; 8 nucleotides match TRBD1. Trimming cost V 4 bases and J 3 bases; bases outside gene matches: 8. CDR3 length equals 15 residues. The germline CDR1 and CDR2 sequences are SEHNR and FQNEAQ (reference sequence). This CDR3 reads CASSSPGQANYEQYF. Here the CDR3 DNA reads TGTGCCAGCAGCTCGCCGGGACAGGCCAACTACGAGCAGTACTTC.

This clone has a single count. This rearrangement joins TRBV10-1 to TRBJ2-7; D unclear. Germline assignment: CDR1 WNHNN and CDR2 SYGVQD (reference sequence). V was clipped by 0 bases and J by 2 bases, with 5 bases between them. CDR3 length equals 13 residues. CDR3 DNA: TGCGCCAGCAGTGAGTCGAATGCCTACGAGCAGTACTTC. It is translated as CASSESNAYEQYF.

The chain recombines TRBV28 with TRBJ2-7; D might be TRBD1 (6 bases). The germline gives CDR1 MDHEN, CDR2 SYDVKM. V was cut by 8 bases and J by 5 bases, with 16 bases left in between. This CDR3 region has 13 residues. The CDR3 nucleotides read TGTGCCAGCCTACTGGGGGCCACGGACGAGCAGTACTTC. Amino acids: CASLLGATDEQYF.

The chain employs TRBV6-5 and TRBJ2-3, with a weak D call TRBD2 (6 bases). V was clipped by 3 bases and J by 3 bases, with 10 bases between them. This CDR3 comprises 14 residues. The germline V gene encodes CDR1 MNHEY and CDR2 SVGAGI. Here the CDR3 DNA reads TGTGCCAGCAGTTATGCGAGCGGGACAGATACGCAGTATTTT. This codes for CASSYASGTDTQYF.

The CDR3 DNA is TGTGCCAGCAGCTTGGGACCGGCCACTAATGAAAAACTGTTTTTT. Translating it yields CASSLGPATNEKLFF. The rearrangement uses TRBV7-9 and TRBJ1-4, with a tentative D call TRBD1 (5 bases). CDR1 is SEHNR and CDR2 is FQNEAQ in the germline V gene (reference sequence). The V end was cut by 3 bases, the J end by 2 bases, with 10 bases between. This CDR3 spans 15 amino acids.

CDR3: CASSLTTGLGNTEAFF. In nucleotides, the CDR3 is TGTGCCAGCAGCTTGACCACAGGGTTAGGTAATACTGAAGCTTTCTTT. The V gene is TRBV5-6, the J gene TRBJ1-1; D perhaps matches TRBD1 (6 bases). Germline V gives CDR1 SGHDT, CDR2 YYEEEE. The CDR3 sequence is 16 residues long. V was pared by 1 base and J by 5 bases, with 18 bases between.

The chain combines TRBV6-1 with TRBJ1-5; no reliable D call. This CDR3 is 16 amino acids long. The germline V gene encodes CDR1 MNHNS and CDR2 SASEGT. V was shortened by 2 bases and J by 0 bases, with 11 bases between the two germline ends. CDR3: CASSESWSYSNQPQHF. The CDR3 DNA sequence: TGTGCCAGCAGTGAATCGTGGTCGTATAGCAATCAGCCCCAGCATTTT.

V and J are TRBV29-1 and TRBJ2-7; 10 bases match TRBD2. Germline-derived CDR1 and CDR2 are SQVTM and ANQGSEA. The CDR3 spans 13 residues. V lost 4 bases, J lost 2 bases, and 2 bases stayed unmatched. The CDR3 DNA follows: TGCAGCGTTGGACTAGCGGGTACCTACGAGCAGTACTTC. Protein product: CSVGLAGTYEQYF.

The rearrangement joins TRBV25-1 to TRBJ2-7; D remains unclear. The CDR3 is 11 residues long. Trimming cost V 7 bases and J 4 bases, with 8 bases left between them. Germline values: CDR1 MGHDK, CDR2 SYGVNS. The CDR3 DNA sequence: TGTGCCAGCACCTCCGCATACGAGCAGTACTTC. Protein: CASTSAYEQYF.

The V and J genes are TRBV28 and TRBJ1-4; D is undetermined. The CDR3 length is 14 residues. Germline V lookup: CDR1 MDHEN, CDR2 SYDVKM. V dropped 1 base and J dropped 8 bases, with 11 bases sitting between them. This CDR3 reads CASSLFGMREKLFF. The CDR3 region has the DNA TGTGCCAGCAGTTTATTTGGCATGAGGGAAAAACTGTTTTTT.

The chain uses TRBV6-1 and TRBJ2-7; tentative D call: TRBD1 (6 bases). Germline-derived CDR1 and CDR2 are MNHNS and SASEGT. The CDR3 extends over 14 amino acids. V lost 7 bases and J lost 0, with 13 bases in between. The DNA of the CDR3 is TGTGCCAGCAACCAGGGGATGAGCTCCTACGAGCAGTACTTC. Translated, it gives CASNQGMSSYEQYF.

J is TRBJ2-3 and V is TRBV4-1; D gene uncertain. Germline-derived CDR1 and CDR2 are MGHRA and YSYEKL. With 2 bases removed from V and 4 bases from J, the gap between germline ends came to 22 bases. The CDR3 loop spans 18 amino acids. CDR3 sequence reads: CASSQMAPRTSSADTQYF. CDR3 nucleotides: TGCGCCAGCAGCCAAATGGCCCCTAGGACCTCGAGCGCAGATACGCAGTATTTT.

The rearrangement links TRBV7-8 to TRBJ2-7; maybe TRBD1 (6 bases). The ends were cut back, 5 bases at V and 3 bases at J, with 17 bases in the middle. Germline CDR1 reads SGHVS; CDR2 reads FQNEAQ. The CDR3 is 15 amino acids. The CDR3 region is CASSPIQGLYYEQYF. CDR3 DNA: TGTGCCAGCAGCCCCATCCAGGGGCTCTACTACGAGCAGTACTTC.

The chain recombines TRBV7-8 with TRBJ2-7, with D unclear. The germline V gene encodes CDR1 SGHVS and CDR2 FQNEAQ. The CDR3 consists of 11 residues. V was shortened by 2 bases and J by 4 bases, with 3 bases between the two germline ends. CDR3 bases: TGTGCCAGCAGCTTATCGTACGAGCAGTACTTC. This sequence encodes CASSLSYEQYF.

The chain couples TRBV18 to TRBJ2-7, with D perhaps TRBD1 or TRBD2 (5 bases each). Germline V CDR1 and CDR2: KGHSH, LQKENI. CDR3 length: 15 residues. Trimming took off 2 bases at V and 0 bases at J, with 11 bases between the two ends. The DNA of the CDR3 is TGTGCCAGCTCACCAGGGGACCTGGGCTCCTACGAGCAGTACTTC. It specifies CASSPGDLGSYEQYF.

The V gene is TRBV19, the J gene TRBJ1-2; 7 bases line up with TRBD1. Per the germline V gene, CDR1 is LNHDA and CDR2 is SQIVND (reference sequence). The V segment lost 4 bases and the J segment 3 bases; nucleotides outside the gene matches: 2. CDR3 length equals 13 residues. The CDR3, as DNA: TGTGCCAGTAGTACTCAGGGGGACTATGGCTACACCTTC. It specifies CASSTQGDYGYTF.

The chain recombines TRBV2 with TRBJ2-7; D uncertain. Germline-derived CDR1 and CDR2 are SNHLY and FYNNEI. This CDR3 comprises 13 residues. Between the trimmed V and J ends, which lost 3 bases and 2 bases, there was a span of 8 bases. The CDR3, as DNA: TGTGCCAGCAGTGATTCTGGGCCCTACGAGCAGTACTTC. Amino acids: CASSDSGPYEQYF. Full variable domain (rest looked up from reference TRBV2 and TRBJ2-7): EPEVTQTPSHQVTQMGQEVILRCVPISNHLYFYWYRQILGQKVEFLVSFYNNEISEKSEIFDDQFSVERPDGSNFTLKIRSTKLEDSAMYFCASSDSGPYEQYFGPGTRLTVT.

The chain couples TRBV27 to TRBJ2-5, with a possible D match to TRBD1 (7 bases). Germline CDR1 is MNHEY and CDR2 is SMNVEV (reference sequence). The CDR3 covers 14 residues. V was cut by 3 bases and J by 4 bases, with 12 bases left in between. CDR3: CASSLYRGGETQYF. The CDR3, as DNA: TGTGCCAGCAGTTTGTACAGGGGAGGAGAGACCCAGTACTTC.

V is TRBV9 and J is TRBJ2-5, with 8 bases matching TRBD2. V was clipped by 4 bases and J by 4 bases; unmatched bases: 6. CDR3 length: 14 residues. Germline V CDR1 and CDR2: SGDLS, YYNGEE. The DNA of the CDR3 is TGTGCCAGCAGCCCCTCGGGGGGGAGAGAGACCCAGTACTTC. Encoded protein: CASSPSGGRETQYF. Looking up the rest from reference TRBV9 and TRBJ2-5 gives the full variable domain: DSGVTQTPKHLITATGQRVTLRCSPRSGDLSVYWYQQSLDQGLQFLIQYYNGEERAKGNILERFSAQQFPDLHSELNLSSLELGDSALYFCASSPSGGRETQYFGPGTRLLVL.

The chain couples TRBV27 to TRBJ2-7; 8 bases agree with TRBD2. This CDR3 is 16 amino acids long. V shed 2 bases and J 3 bases; nucleotides not matched to a gene: 9. In germline, CDR1 is MNHEY, CDR2 SMNVEV (reference sequence). The CDR3 bases are TGTGCCAGCAGTTTAACTAGCGGCAATTTATACTACGAGCAGTACTTC. Translating gives CASSLTSGNLYYEQYF.

This clone was detected only once. This chain links TRBV30 with TRBJ1-2, with TRBD1 matching over 8 bases. The J segment lost 4 bases and the V segment lost 5 bases, leaving 18 bases of the junction unmatched. This CDR3 has 17 residues. In germline, CDR1 is GTSNPN, CDR2 SVGIG (reference sequence). CDR3 sequence: CAWGPRGRGRGIYGYTF. The CDR3 DNA reads TGTGCCTGGGGACCTCGAGGCAGGGGGCGAGGCATCTATGGCTACACCTTC.

The V gene is TRBV7-3, the J gene TRBJ2-7; TRBD2 agrees at 8 bases. There are 11 residues in the CDR3. The germline gives CDR1 SGHTA, CDR2 FQGTGA. The ends lost 10 bases at V and 5 bases at J; junction bases unmatched: 4. The CDR3 sequence: CAIRGGHEQYF. The CDR3 DNA reads TGTGCCATCCGGGGGGGCCACGAGCAGTACTTC.

V usage is TRBV6-1 and J usage is TRBJ2-1; D perhaps matches TRBD1 (6 bases). V lost 4 bases and J lost 8, with 9 bases in between. There are 12 residues in the CDR3. CDR1 and CDR2 (germline): MNHNS, SASEGT. CDR3 residues: CASSANRDEQFF. The CDR3 DNA follows: TGTGCCAGCAGTGCTAACAGGGATGAGCAGTTCTTC.

CDR3 protein: CASNGRRPRGYEQYF. The CDR3 DNA follows: TGTGCCAGCAATGGACGGCGCCCGAGAGGCTACGAGCAGTACTTC. This chain connects TRBV27 to TRBJ2-7; unclear D gene. Germline V CDR1 and CDR2: MNHEY, SMNVEV (reference sequence). CDR3 length: 15 amino acids. V lost 7 bases, J lost 3 bases, and 19 bases lay in between.

The V call is TRBV4-1, the J call TRBJ2-7; D not certain. Germline CDR1 is MGHRA and CDR2 is YSYEKL. CDR3 length equals 15 residues. Trimming left V 0 bases short and J 3 bases short, with 12 bases between. In DNA, the CDR3 is TGCGCCAGCAGCCAAGAGCGTTCGGCAGGCTACGAGCAGTACTTC. Translating it yields CASSQERSAGYEQYF.

The chain has TRBV9 and TRBJ1-1; perhaps TRBD1 as D (5 bases). Looked up from germline, CDR1 is SGDLS and CDR2 is YYNGEE. Deletions cut 4 bases from V and 1 base from J, with 11 bases between. This CDR3 is built from 14 residues. The CDR3 nucleotides are TGTGCCAGCAGCCAAGGCGGGGGGAACACTGAAGCTTTCTTT. This translates into CASSQGGGNTEAFF.